This T cell receptor beta chain was sequenced in a study of T cell responses to AZD1222 COVID-19 vaccine. General study findings and limits: Repertoires were obtained solely post-peak T cell response. Only a handful of AZD1222 recipients tested seropositive at baseline.

TCRdb's table, derived via immunoSEQ multiplex PCR, lists solely in-frame clones and lacks some. The table includes about 75,000 clones, around 86% detected once. CDR3 size: 13 residues. Deletions cut 1 base from V and 8 bases from J, with 8 bases between. Germline-derived CDR1 and CDR2 are SGHAT and FQNNGV. A note on this clone: Its antigen is unknown.

The gene calls are TRBV11-2 and TRBJ1-4, with D unresolved. Sequenced here: peripheral blood, sampled 28 days after the second AZD1222 dose. The TCR was taken from an adult who received the AZD1222 COVID-19 vaccine. CDR3 in DNA: TGTGCCAGCAGCTTAGTTAGGAGCGAAAAACTGTTTTTT. It translates to CASSLVRSEKLFF.